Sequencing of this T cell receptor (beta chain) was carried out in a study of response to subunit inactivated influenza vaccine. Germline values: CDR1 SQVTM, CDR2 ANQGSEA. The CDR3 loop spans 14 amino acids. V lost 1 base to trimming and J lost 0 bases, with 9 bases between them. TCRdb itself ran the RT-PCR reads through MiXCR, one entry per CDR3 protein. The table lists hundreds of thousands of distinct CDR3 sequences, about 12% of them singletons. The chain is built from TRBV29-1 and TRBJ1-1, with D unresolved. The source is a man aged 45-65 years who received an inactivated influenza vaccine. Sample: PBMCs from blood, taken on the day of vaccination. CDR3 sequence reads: CSVEGQRMNTEAFF. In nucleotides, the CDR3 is TGCAGCGTTGAAGGGCAGCGCATGAACACTGAAGCTTTCTTT.